The source of this T cell receptor beta chain is a study of blood T cell repertoires in COVID-19. In the study's own analysis: Quantification of nucleated cells was approximated via reference gene primer amplification. Assay used: immunoSEQ multiplex PCR; TCRdb lists only in-frame clones, some missing. V and J calls and clone size come straight from that table; D and trimming were deduced from the DNA. The sample lists about 300,000 clones; over 85% were seen once. The V and J ends lost 2 bases and 3 bases respectively, with 17 bases between them. Germline assignment: CDR1 GTSNPN and CDR2 SVGIG (reference sequence). The CDR3 is made up of 15 amino acids.

The TCR comes from a woman aged 50 to 60 who had been exposed to COVID-19. The sequencing sample was made of PBMCs or T cells enriched from blood (not recorded which). The chain uses TRBV30 and TRBJ2-7; D may be TRBD2 (6 bases). The CDR3 spells CAWSSGGGVGYEQYF. In DNA, the CDR3 is TGTGCCTGGAGTTCCGGTGGAGGGGTCGGCTACGAGCAGTACTTC.